This entry is about one TCR beta chain. The antigen is not known. V shed 5 bases and J 9 bases; nucleotides not matched to a gene: 4. CDR3 size: 13 residues. Germline V gene data show CDR1 as DFQATT and CDR2 as SNEGSKA (reference sequence). This entry belongs to a study of post-analysis software for immune sequencing data. Overall study context: Included courses were relapsing-remitting and secondary progressive multiple sclerosis; progressive-relapsing multiple sclerosis was also included.

Unique molecular identifiers tagged the TCR beta cDNA libraries. Input of roughly 0.9 to 11 million T cells yielded about half a million cDNA molecules. TCRdb reprocessed the PCR reads with MiXCR, giving one entry per CDR3 protein. The repertoire includes 750,000 to 950,000 distinct CDR3 sequences, roughly half of them detected once, and approximately 4.3% sits in the top ten. Study outcomes and limitations: Samples from one preparation batch, clustered by F measure, grouped strongly together. TRBV segments more frequent in patients than in controls numbered five and included TRBV5-6, TRBV5-1 and TRBV20-1.

This chain joins TRBV20-1 and TRBJ2-1; 13 positions match TRBD2. Sequencing input: blood. The clonotype comes from a girl between 5 and 17 years old with multiple sclerosis. The CDR3: CSAETSGRTEQFF. CDR3 nucleotides: TGCAGTGCTGAGACTAGCGGGAGGACTGAGCAGTTCTTC.